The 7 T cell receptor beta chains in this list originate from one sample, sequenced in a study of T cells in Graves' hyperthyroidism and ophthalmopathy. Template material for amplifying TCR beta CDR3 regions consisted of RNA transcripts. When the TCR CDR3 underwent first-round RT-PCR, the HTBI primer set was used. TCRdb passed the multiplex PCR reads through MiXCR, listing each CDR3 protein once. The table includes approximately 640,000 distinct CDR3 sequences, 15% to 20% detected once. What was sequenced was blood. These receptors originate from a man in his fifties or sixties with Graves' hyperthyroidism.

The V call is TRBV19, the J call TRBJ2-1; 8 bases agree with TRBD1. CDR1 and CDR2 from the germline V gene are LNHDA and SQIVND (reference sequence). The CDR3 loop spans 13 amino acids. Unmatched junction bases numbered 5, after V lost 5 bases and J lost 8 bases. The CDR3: CASSLDRAYEQFF. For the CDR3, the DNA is TGTGCCAGTAGTTTGGACAGGGCCTATGAGCAGTTCTTC.

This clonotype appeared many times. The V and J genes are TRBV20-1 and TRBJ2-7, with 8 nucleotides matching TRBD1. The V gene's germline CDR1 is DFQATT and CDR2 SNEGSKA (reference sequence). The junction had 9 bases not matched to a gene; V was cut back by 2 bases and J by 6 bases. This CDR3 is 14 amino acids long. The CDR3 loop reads CSARPGTGISEQYF. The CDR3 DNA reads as TGCAGTGCTAGACCCGGGACAGGTATATCCGAGCAGTACTTC.

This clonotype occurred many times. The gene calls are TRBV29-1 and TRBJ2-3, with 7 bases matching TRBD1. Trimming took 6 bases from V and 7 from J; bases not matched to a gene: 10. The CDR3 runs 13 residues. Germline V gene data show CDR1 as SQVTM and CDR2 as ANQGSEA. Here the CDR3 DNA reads TGCAGCGTCGAGGGGGCTAATCGGAATACGCAGTATTTT. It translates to CSVEGANRNTQYF.

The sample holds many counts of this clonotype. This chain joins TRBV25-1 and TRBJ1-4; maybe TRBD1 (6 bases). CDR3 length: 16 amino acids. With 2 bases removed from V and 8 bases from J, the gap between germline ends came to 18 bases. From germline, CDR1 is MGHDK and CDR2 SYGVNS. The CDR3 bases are TGTGCCAGCAGTGAACGCCGGGCTGGGACAAGGGAAAAACTGTTTTTT. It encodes CASSERRAGTREKLFF.

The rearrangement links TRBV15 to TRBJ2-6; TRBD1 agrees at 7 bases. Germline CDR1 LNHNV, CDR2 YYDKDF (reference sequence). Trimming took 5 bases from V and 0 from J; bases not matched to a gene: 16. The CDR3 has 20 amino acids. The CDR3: CATSDGGTGAKSSGANVLTF. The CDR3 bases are TGTGCCACCAGCGATGGGGGAACAGGGGCCAAGAGCTCTGGGGCCAACGTCCTGACTTTC.

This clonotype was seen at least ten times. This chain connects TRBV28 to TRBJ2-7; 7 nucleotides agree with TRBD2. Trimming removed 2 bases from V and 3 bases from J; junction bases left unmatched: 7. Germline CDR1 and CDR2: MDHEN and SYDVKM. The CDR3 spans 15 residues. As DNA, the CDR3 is TGTGCCAGCAGTTTAAGAGGCGGGGGAGGCTACGAGCAGTACTTC. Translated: CASSLRGGGGYEQYF.

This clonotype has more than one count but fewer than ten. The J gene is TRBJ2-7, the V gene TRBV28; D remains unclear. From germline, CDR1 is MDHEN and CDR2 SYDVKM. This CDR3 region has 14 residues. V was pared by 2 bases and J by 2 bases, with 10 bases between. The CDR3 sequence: CASSLSSDTYEQYF. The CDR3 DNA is TGTGCCAGCAGTTTAAGTTCGGATACCTACGAGCAGTACTTC. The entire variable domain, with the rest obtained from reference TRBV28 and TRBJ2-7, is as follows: DVKVTQSSRYLVKRTGEKVFLECVQDMDHENMFWYRQDPGLGLRLIYFSYDVKMKEKGDIPEGYSVSREKKERFSLILESASTNQTSMYLCASSLSSDTYEQYFGPGTRLTVT.